The rows below give T cell receptor beta chains drawn from one sample of a study of type 1 and type 2 diabetes patients. TCRdb analysed the multiplex PCR reads with MiXCR anew, one entry per CDR3 protein. The table includes 250,000 or so distinct CDR3 sequences, approximately 45% detected once. The sequenced sample was peripheral blood mononuclear cells (PBMCs). These receptors were collected from a man in his late teens or twenties with type 2 diabetes. The CDR3 runs from the conserved cysteine through the conserved F or W. Fields, in order: V gene, J gene, D gene, clone size, CDR3 protein, CDR3 DNA. The D gene is left open where the match is weak. Some rows have no size entry. The others give once, few or many, or a class for an expanded clone.

v_gene: TRBV10-3; j_gene: TRBJ1-4; d_gene: .; abundance: many; CDR3aa: CAIKDGNEKLFF; CDR3nt: TGTGCCATCAAGGATGGGAATGAAAAACTGTTTTTT
v_gene: TRBV12-3/TRBV12-4; j_gene: TRBJ1-4; d_gene: TRBD1; abundance: .; CDR3aa: CASGGYTGDATNEKLFF; CDR3nt: TGTGCCAGCGGGGGGTACACAGGGGACGCAACTAATGAAAAACTGTTTTTT
v_gene: TRBV5-1; j_gene: TRBJ2-2; d_gene: .; abundance: .; CDR3aa: CASSPLVGGTGELFF; CDR3nt: TGCGCCAGCAGCCCGCTCGTAGGGGGGACCGGGGAGCTGTTTTTT
v_gene: TRBV2; j_gene: TRBJ2-7; d_gene: .; abundance: .; CDR3aa: CASSFAQGSISYEQYF; CDR3nt: TGTGCCAGCAGTTTCGCCCAGGGGTCTATCTCCTACGAGCAGTACTTC
v_gene: TRBV12-5; j_gene: TRBJ1-1; d_gene: TRBD1; abundance: .; CDR3aa: CASKTTGTANTEAFF; CDR3nt: TGTGCCAGCAAAACGACCGGGACAGCGAACACTGAAGCTTTCTTT
v_gene: TRBV19; j_gene: TRBJ2-1; d_gene: .; abundance: .; CDR3aa: CASSPDFGTVYNEQFF; CDR3nt: TGTGCCAGTAGCCCAGATTTCGGGACCGTCTACAATGAGCAGTTCTTC
v_gene: TRBV7-6; j_gene: TRBJ2-5; d_gene: .; abundance: .; CDR3aa: CASSARGTRETQYF; CDR3nt: TGTGCCAGCAGCGCACGGGGGACCCGAGAGACCCAGTACTTC
v_gene: TRBV6-1; j_gene: TRBJ2-7; d_gene: TRBD1; abundance: .; CDR3aa: CASSEASGTGSYEQYF; CDR3nt: TGTGCCAGCAGTGAAGCCTCCGGGACAGGGTCCTACGAGCAGTACTTC
v_gene: TRBV24-1; j_gene: TRBJ2-5; d_gene: TRBD2; abundance: .; CDR3aa: CASSPPLISREGKETQYF; CDR3nt: TGTGCCAGCTCACCACCTTTGATCTCGCGGGAGGGCAAAGAGACCCAGTACTTC
v_gene: TRBV19; j_gene: TRBJ2-3; d_gene: TRBD2; abundance: few; CDR3aa: CASKGVSGRLMITDTQYF; CDR3nt: TGTGCCAGCAAGGGGGTTAGCGGGAGGCTAATGATCACAGATACGCAGTATTTT
v_gene: TRBV2; j_gene: TRBJ1-1; d_gene: .; abundance: many; CDR3aa: CASTFDSNTEAFF; CDR3nt: TGTGCCAGCACCTTCGACAGTAACACTGAAGCTTTCTTT
v_gene: TRBV6-1; j_gene: TRBJ1-4; d_gene: .; abundance: .; CDR3aa: CASSAFATNEKLFF; CDR3nt: TGTGCCAGTTCTGCCTTTGCAACTAATGAAAAACTGTTTTTT
v_gene: TRBV28; j_gene: TRBJ1-5; d_gene: .; abundance: once; CDR3aa: CASSLEDLPQPQHF; CDR3nt: TGTGCCAGCAGTTTAGAGGACCTCCCTCAGCCCCAGCATTTT
v_gene: TRBV7-2; j_gene: TRBJ2-5; d_gene: .; abundance: .; CDR3aa: CASSLEVAKTKETQYF; CDR3nt: TGTGCCAGCAGCTTAGAGGTAGCTAAGACTAAGGAGACCCAGTACTTC
v_gene: TRBV15; j_gene: TRBJ1-1; d_gene: .; abundance: many; CDR3aa: CATSRAETEAFF; CDR3nt: TGTGCCACCAGCAGAGCGGAGACCGAAGCTTTCTTT
v_gene: TRBV5-1; j_gene: TRBJ2-3; d_gene: TRBD1; abundance: .; CDR3aa: CASSGGVLPGQARGTQYF; CDR3nt: TGCGCCAGCAGCGGTGGGGTCCTACCGGGACAGGCCAGGGGTACGCAGTATTTT
v_gene: TRBV27; j_gene: TRBJ2-6; d_gene: .; abundance: .; CDR3aa: CASSFLGTGANVLTF; CDR3nt: TGTGCCAGCAGTTTTCTAGGAACGGGGGCCAACGTCCTGACTTTC
v_gene: TRBV30; j_gene: TRBJ2-7; d_gene: TRBD1; abundance: many; CDR3aa: CAWSGDRSYEQYF; CDR3nt: TGTGCCTGGAGTGGGGACAGATCCTACGAGCAGTACTTC
v_gene: TRBV19; j_gene: TRBJ1-4; d_gene: .; abundance: few; CDR3aa: CASQRRGEKLFF; CDR3nt: TGTGCCAGTCAGCGCAGGGGCGAAAAACTGTTTTTT
v_gene: TRBV14; j_gene: TRBJ1-2; d_gene: .; abundance: .; CDR3aa: CASSLRVPNSGSGYTF; CDR3nt: TGTGCCAGCAGCCTTCGGGTCCCGAATTCAGGGAGTGGCTACACCTTC
v_gene: TRBV7-2; j_gene: TRBJ2-3; d_gene: .; abundance: .; CDR3aa: CASSLRRTDTDTQYF; CDR3nt: TGTGCCAGCAGCTTGAGACGGACGGACACAGATACGCAGTATTTT
v_gene: TRBV20-1; j_gene: TRBJ2-5; d_gene: .; abundance: .; CDR3aa: CSGIRRTDQETQYF; CDR3nt: TGCAGTGGTATAAGGAGGACAGACCAAGAGACCCAGTACTTC
v_gene: TRBV7-8; j_gene: TRBJ2-1; d_gene: .; abundance: .; CDR3aa: CASSPGGNEQFF; CDR3nt: TGTGCCAGCAGCCCCGGAGGGAATGAGCAGTTCTTC
v_gene: TRBV2; j_gene: TRBJ2-1; d_gene: .; abundance: .; CDR3aa: CASQSYTWSNEQFF; CDR3nt: TGTGCCAGCCAATCCTATACCTGGAGCAATGAGCAGTTCTTC
v_gene: TRBV14; j_gene: TRBJ2-1; d_gene: TRBD2; abundance: .; CDR3aa: CASSLTSGSISYEQFF; CDR3nt: TGTGCCAGCAGTTTAACTAGCGGGAGTATTTCATATGAGCAGTTCTTC
v_gene: TRBV4-3; j_gene: TRBJ2-7; d_gene: .; abundance: few; CDR3aa: CASSQVSPSSHYEQYF; CDR3nt: TGCGCCAGCAGCCAAGTGAGTCCTAGCTCCCATTACGAGCAGTACTTC
v_gene: TRBV14; j_gene: TRBJ1-4; d_gene: .; abundance: .; CDR3aa: CASSPPGGIGEKLFF; CDR3nt: TGTGCCAGCAGCCCTCCGGGAGGGATCGGAGAAAAACTGTTTTTT
v_gene: TRBV19; j_gene: TRBJ2-1; d_gene: TRBD1; abundance: few; CDR3aa: CASSTGTGKMEQFF; CDR3nt: TGTGCCAGTAGTACGGGGACAGGGAAAATGGAGCAGTTCTTC
v_gene: TRBV12-5; j_gene: TRBJ2-7; d_gene: .; abundance: .; CDR3aa: CASSSIHEQYF; CDR3nt: TGTGCCAGCAGTTCCATTCACGAGCAGTACTTC
v_gene: TRBV15; j_gene: TRBJ1-1; d_gene: .; abundance: many; CDR3aa: CATSRDRGLSEAFF; CDR3nt: TGTGCCACCAGCAGAGATAGGGGATTGTCTGAAGCTTTCTTT
v_gene: TRBV7-4; j_gene: TRBJ1-5; d_gene: .; abundance: .; CDR3aa: CASSQKGRGQPQHF; CDR3nt: TGTGCCAGCAGCCAAAAGGGGCGGGGTCAGCCCCAGCATTTT
v_gene: TRBV12-3/TRBV12-4; j_gene: TRBJ2-1; d_gene: .; abundance: .; CDR3aa: CASSRKGDYSYNEQFF; CDR3nt: TGTGCCAGCAGCCGCAAGGGGGACTACTCCTACAATGAGCAGTTCTTC
v_gene: TRBV6-4; j_gene: TRBJ2-2; d_gene: .; abundance: .; CDR3aa: CASKVDGTPTGELFF; CDR3nt: TGTGCCAGCAAGGTTGATGGGACTCCCACCGGGGAGCTGTTTTTT
v_gene: TRBV25-1; j_gene: TRBJ1-6; d_gene: TRBD1; abundance: many; CDR3aa: CASSGQGDSPLHF; CDR3nt: TGTGCCAGCAGTGGACAGGGCGATTCACCCCTCCACTTT
v_gene: TRBV5-1; j_gene: TRBJ1-1; d_gene: .; abundance: .; CDR3aa: CASSLVRRRTEAFF; CDR3nt: TGTGCCAGCAGCTTGGTGCGCAGAAGGACTGAAGCTTTCTTT